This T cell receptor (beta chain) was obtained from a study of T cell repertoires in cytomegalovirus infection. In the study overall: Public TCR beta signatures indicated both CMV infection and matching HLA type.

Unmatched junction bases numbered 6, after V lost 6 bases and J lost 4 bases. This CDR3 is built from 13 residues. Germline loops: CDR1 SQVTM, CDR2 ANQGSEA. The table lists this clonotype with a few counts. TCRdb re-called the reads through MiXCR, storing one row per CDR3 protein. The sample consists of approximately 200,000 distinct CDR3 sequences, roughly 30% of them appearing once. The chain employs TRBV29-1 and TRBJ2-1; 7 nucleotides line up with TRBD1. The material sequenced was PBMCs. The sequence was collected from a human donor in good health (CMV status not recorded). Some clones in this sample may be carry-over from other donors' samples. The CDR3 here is CSVPGQTYNEQFF. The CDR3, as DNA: TGCAGCGTCCCGGGACAGACTTACAATGAGCAGTTCTTC.